Listed here are 8 T cell receptor beta chains from one sample, sequenced in a study of cytomegalovirus exposure and HLA in healthy donors. Primers included in the PCR were 60 Vbeta and 13 Jbeta primers. TCRdb's table, derived via immunoSEQ multiplex PCR, lists solely in-frame clones and lacks some. The sample holds 100,000 or so clones, about 79% seen once. Sequencing used PBMCs. The source is a female donor in good health and CMV-seropositive.

The chain uses TRBV6-1 and TRBJ2-1; 8 bases are a match to TRBD1. The CDR3 has 15 residues. CDR1 and CDR2 from the germline V gene are MNHNS and SASEGT. V was pared by 5 bases and J by 8 bases, with 11 bases of the junction left unmatched. The CDR3 DNA reads as TGTGCCAGCAGTACCCAGGGGGCGCAGGTGGATGAGCAGTTCTTC. This codes for CASSTQGAQVDEQFF.

The rearrangement links TRBV5-4 to TRBJ1-1; 7 bases are shared with TRBD1. The CDR3 runs 15 residues. With 3 bases clipped from V and 1 base from J, the junction kept 6 bases outside the gene matches. CDR1 is SGHNT and CDR2 is YYREEE in the germline V gene (reference sequence). CDR3 sequence: CASSYLQGRNTEAFF. The CDR3 DNA reads as TGTGCCAGCAGCTATTTACAGGGGAGGAACACTGAAGCTTTCTTT.

The rearrangement uses TRBV7-9 and TRBJ2-5, with TRBD2 as a possible D gene (7 bases). Trimming pared 4 bases from V and 3 bases from J, leaving 21 bases between. The CDR3 sequence is 17 residues long. Germline assignment: CDR1 SEHNR and CDR2 FQNEAQ (reference sequence). This CDR3 is CASSSRGAQSGEETQYF. DNA of the CDR3: TGTGCCAGCAGCTCGAGGGGGGCGCAGAGCGGGGAAGAGACCCAGTACTTC.

This chain uses TRBV5-1 with TRBJ1-4; 11 bases are a match to TRBD1. CDR3 length equals 15 residues. Germline assignment: CDR1 SGHRS and CDR2 YFSETQ. V was clipped by 4 bases and J by 4 bases; unmatched bases: 3. CDR3 protein: CASSRTGGHNEKLFF. Here the CDR3 DNA reads TGCGCCAGCAGCCGGACAGGGGGCCATAATGAAAAACTGTTTTTT.

The V and J genes are TRBV6-1 and TRBJ1-1, with TRBD1 identical over 9 bases. The J segment lost 5 bases and the V segment lost 6 bases, leaving 10 bases of the junction unmatched. Germline V gives CDR1 MNHNS, CDR2 SASEGT. There are 15 residues in the CDR3. The CDR3 region is CASSDPTGGRTEAFF. The CDR3 DNA reads as TGTGCCAGCAGCGACCCTACAGGGGGCAGGACTGAAGCTTTCTTT.

The rearrangement uses TRBV30 and TRBJ1-3; D unresolved. Trimming left V 5 bases short and J 0 bases short, with 11 bases between. CDR1 is GTSNPN and CDR2 is SVGIG in the germline V gene (reference sequence). The CDR3 consists of 14 residues. The CDR3 loop reads CAWGRVLSGNTIYF. The CDR3 DNA reads as TGTGCCTGGGGCCGGGTACTCTCTGGAAACACCATATATTTT.

The chain recombines TRBV6-4 with TRBJ2-1; tentatively, D is TRBD2 (6 bases). The CDR3 is made up of 14 amino acids. Per germline, CDR1 MRHNA and CDR2 SNTAGT. Deletions cut 0 bases from V and 16 bases from J, with 19 bases between. CDR3 coding DNA: TGTGCCAGCAGTGACTCCTCTAGCGTTCCCACCAAATTCTTC. Encoded protein: CASSDSSSVPTKFF.

The genes are TRBV10-3 and TRBJ1-2, with TRBD1 matching over 7 bases. The V gene end was trimmed by 7 bases and the J gene end by 6 bases; junction bases not matched to a gene: 11. Germline V CDR1 and CDR2: ENHRY, SYGVKD. This CDR3 region has 14 residues. CDR3 bases: TGTGCCATCACCGAAGACAGGGAAGGGAATGGCTACACCTTC. It encodes CAITEDREGNGYTF.